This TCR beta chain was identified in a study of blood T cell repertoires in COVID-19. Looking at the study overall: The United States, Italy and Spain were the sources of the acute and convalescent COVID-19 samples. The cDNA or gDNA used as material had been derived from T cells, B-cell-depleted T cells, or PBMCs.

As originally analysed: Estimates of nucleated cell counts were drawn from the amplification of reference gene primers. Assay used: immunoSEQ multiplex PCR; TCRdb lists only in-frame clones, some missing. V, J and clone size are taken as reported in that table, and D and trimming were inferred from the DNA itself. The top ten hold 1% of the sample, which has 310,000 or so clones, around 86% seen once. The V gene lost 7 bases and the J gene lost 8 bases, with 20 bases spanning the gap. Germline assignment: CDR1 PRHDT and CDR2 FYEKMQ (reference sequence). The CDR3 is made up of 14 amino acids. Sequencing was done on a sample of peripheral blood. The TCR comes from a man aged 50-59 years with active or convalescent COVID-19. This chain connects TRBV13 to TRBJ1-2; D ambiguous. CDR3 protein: CASNPPTSLEGYTF. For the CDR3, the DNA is TGTGCCAGCAACCCTCCAACAAGTCTTGAAGGCTACACCTTC.